This T cell receptor (beta chain) was documented in a study of T cells in Graves' hyperthyroidism and ophthalmopathy. For the study at large: Blood from the periphery was taken at initial diagnosis, before any treatment. Study-level results: Blood also showed most of the thyroid clonotypes that were expanded above 0.001.

Using RNA transcripts as the source, TCR beta CDR3 regions were amplified. The TCR CDR3 was amplified in a first-round RT-PCR using the HTBI primer set. TCRdb used MiXCR to reprocess the multiplex PCR reads, holding one entry per CDR3 protein. The table has 250,000 to 400,000 distinct CDR3 sequences, about an eighth seen once. Germline V gives CDR1 DFQATT, CDR2 SNEGSKA (reference sequence). V dropped 3 bases and J dropped 4 bases, with 15 bases sitting between them. The CDR3 consists of 14 residues. Under 3 months was the duration of disease in ophthalmopathy patients, who also had a Clinical Activity Score of at least 3 and a NOSPECS grade of at least 4. Fresh peripheral blood, 8 to 10 ml, was the source of the PBMCs. A few counts support this clonotype. Its matching antigen is unknown.

The chain carries TRBV20-1 and TRBJ2-5, with D possibly matching TRBD2 (5 bases). This receptor was obtained from a woman aged 40 to 50 with Graves' ophthalmopathy. Sequenced material: blood. Here the CDR3 reads CSASEPRAGETQYF. Written as DNA, the CDR3 is TGCAGTGCTAGCGAGCCCCGGGCGGGAGAGACCCAGTACTTC.